This TCR beta chain is drawn from a study of T cell therapy after organ transplantation. Across the whole study: Expansion used a peptide pool of 30 HLA class I and II CMV epitopes. Findings of the study overall: Low CD8+ T cell yield possibly reduced coverage, hiding nonresponder expansions. Endogenous clonotypes not in therapy products appeared after therapy alongside transferred ones.

Comment on this clone: What it binds is unknown.

Produced via immunoSEQ multiplex PCR; TCRdb's table is partial and in-frame only. The data hold about 48,000 clones, with about 94% observed a single time. V lost 2 bases, J lost 8 bases, and 9 bases lay in between. This CDR3 region has 12 residues. The germline gives CDR1 LGHNT, CDR2 FRNRAP. This rearrangement joins TRBV12-5 to TRBJ1-1, with D hard to call. The origin of this receptor is a human patient who had received a solid organ transplant and had CMV disease. The source material was CD8+ T cells from blood, sampled before autologous CMV-specific T cell therapy. The CDR3 nucleotides read TGTGCTAGTGGTTTGCGACCTTTGGAAGCTTTCTTT. Translation: CASGLRPLEAFF.